This T cell receptor (beta chain) was sequenced for a study of T-cell reconstitution after alpha-beta-depleted transplantation in children listed by TCRdb under 2016. At the level of the whole study: Using TCR repertoire profiling, the study quantitatively followed how T-cell immune reconstitution unfolded in children after TCRalphabeta/CD19-depleted allogeneic hematopoietic cell transplantation.

V was cut back by 4 bases and J by 2 bases, leaving a gap of 16 bases between them. CDR1 and CDR2 are read off the germline V gene as LGHNA and YSLEER. The CDR3, cysteine through phenylalanine, is 16 amino acids long. Solely the CDR3 DNA is kept, with 48 bases framed from the first base. The receptor library was made with PCR. TCRdb records Illumina HiSeq 2500 as the sequencer. TCR library preparation used molecular barcoding, with unique molecular identifiers applied to normalize quantification of the TCRbeta repertoire. TCRdb reanalyzed the raw reads on its own, using fastp at Q25 for trimming and MiXCR for clone calling, and kept in-frame beta chains. Rows matching on CDR3 protein sequence are summarized as one entry with the most common DNA and genes. This sample gives 300,000 to 400,000 distinct CDR3 sequences in total; roughly 16% of them show up just once. The ten largest clonotypes hold around two fifths of the sample.

Beyond this particular receptor, the publication reports: In some patients, high TCRbeta diversity at day 60 was attributed to recipient T cells and intrathymic progenitors that had survived conditioning. Apparently early alphabetaT-cell count recovery about two months after transplant reportedly relied on only several hundred rapidly expanded clones derived from non-depleted graft cells. The frequencies of hyperexpanded clones fell over the following months, and after one year, T-cell counts and TCRbeta diversity were mostly attributed to newly produced T cells.

This clonotype has just a few counts. It has no known antigen specificity. The input lacks base qualities; no much larger clone sits a single base away. The treatment or condition label for this specimen denotes: allogeneic hematopoietic cell transplantation with graft depleted of TCRalphabeta T cells and CD19 B cells. The children who served as transplant recipients had been given grafts of TCRalphabeta/CD19-depleted allogeneic hematopoietic cells. The source is a male patient aged 2-15 years who had a stem cell transplant for acute lymphoblastic leukemia, so the T cells may come from the graft donor. The source material was PBMCs, mostly from graft donor cells, sampled 360 days after TCRalphabeta/CD19-depleted stem cell transplant. The chain is made from TRBV4-3 and TRBJ2-3, with no reliable assignment of the D segment. The CDR3 in this case is CASSPFPTTATDTQYF. The nucleotide sequence reads as follows: TGCGCCAGCAGCCCCTTCCCCACCACGGCCACAGATACGCAGTATTTT.